The 13 T cell receptor beta chains reported below all come from one sample, sequenced in a study of blood T cells in healthy people across ages. A second PCR, run for about 7 to 11 cycles, used a sample-barcoded 5' primer plus a J-beta primer mix. TCRdb re-called the 5' RACE reads with MiXCR, one entry per CDR3 protein. The profile shows about 720,000 distinct CDR3 sequences, 22% of them singletons. Sequences were obtained from blood. The source of these receptors is a man in his sixties or seventies in good health.

This clonotype was seen a few times. The chain has TRBV12-3 or TRBV12-4 and TRBJ1-1, with 7 bases that match TRBD1. The CDR3 runs 15 residues. V lost 7 bases to trimming and J lost 3 bases; unmatched junction nucleotides: 11. DNA for the CDR3: TGTGCCAGCAACGCTCCGGGACAGACGGACACTGAAGCTTTCTTT. It codes for CASNAPGQTDTEAFF.

Only a few counts were recorded for this clonotype. The chain carries TRBV24-1 and TRBJ2-5, with no clear D. Gene TRBJ2-7 matches the end of the DNA better, so the J call may be wrong. CDR3 length: 16 residues. The germline V gene encodes CDR1 KGHDR and CDR2 SFDVKD. DNA for the CDR3: TGTGCCACCAGTGCAGTTTGCCCACCGACTTCCTACGAGCAGTACGTC. Protein: CATSAVCPPTSYEQYV.

There are a few counts of this clonotype. J is TRBJ2-5 and V is TRBV7-2; perhaps D is TRBD1 or TRBD2 (6 bases each). V lost 1 base, J lost 4 bases, and 10 bases lay in between. Germline lookup yields CDR1 SGHTA and CDR2 FQGNSA. The CDR3 loop spans 14 amino acids. CDR3 sequence: CASSLDWGAETQYF. For the CDR3, the DNA is TGTGCCAGCAGCTTAGACTGGGGGGCAGAGACCCAGTACTTC.

The rearrangement links TRBV3-1 to TRBJ2-4; TRBD1 is a possible D gene (6 bases). Germline-derived CDR1 and CDR2 are LGHDT and YNNKEL (reference sequence). V was trimmed by 3 bases and J by 9 bases, leaving 24 bases between them. This CDR3 has 17 amino acids. This CDR3 is CASSHKTPWQGPRIQYF. CDR3 coding DNA: TGTGCCAGCAGCCATAAAACTCCGTGGCAGGGGCCTCGCATTCAGTACTTC.

This clonotype was counted a single time. The chain employs TRBV19 and TRBJ1-2, with D tentatively TRBD1 (5 bases). With 6 bases removed from V and 8 bases from J, the gap between germline ends came to 16 bases. The CDR3 is made up of 13 amino acids. The germline CDR1 and CDR2 sequences are LNHDA and SQIVND (reference sequence). The CDR3 region is CASRTGTLRGYTF. The CDR3 DNA is TGTGCCAGTAGAACCGGGACTCTGCGGGGCTACACCTTC.

J is TRBJ2-2 and V is TRBV7-6; D ambiguous. V shed 1 base and J shed 5 bases, with 17 bases lying between them. Germline V gene lookup returns CDR1 SGHVS and CDR2 FNYEAQ. This CDR3 contains 17 residues. The DNA for the CDR3 is TGTGCCAGCAGCTTAGACTTCCGGACCCCCCGGACCGGGGAGCTGTTTTTT. Protein product: CASSLDFRTPRTGELFF.

There are a few counts of this clonotype. The chain joins TRBV5-1 to TRBJ2-5, with 7 bases that match TRBD2. The CDR3 is made up of 15 amino acids. V shed 3 bases and J 5 bases; nucleotides not matched to a gene: 10. The germline gives CDR1 SGHRS, CDR2 YFSETQ. The DNA of the CDR3 is TGCGCCAGCAGCTGGGGGGACTACACTAAGGAGACCCAGTACTTC. This gives the protein CASSWGDYTKETQYF.

This clonotype has just a few counts. The germline gene is not matched at one end of the junction; a read error may be the cause. The genes are TRBV12-3 or TRBV12-4 and TRBJ2-1, with D maybe TRBD1 (7 bases). The CDR3 consists of 16 residues. The CDR3 coding sequence is TGTGCCAGCAGACTGGCAGGGGGGAGTGGTTTTTTTGAGCAGCTCTTC. This sequence encodes CASRLAGGSGFFEQLF.

This clonotype was counted only a few times. The genes are TRBV14 and TRBJ2-1; D is perhaps TRBD2 (6 bases). The CDR3 is 15 amino acids. The V and J ends lost 3 bases and 2 bases respectively, with 11 bases between them. Looked up from germline, CDR1 is SGHDN and CDR2 is FVKESK. CDR3 DNA: TGTGCCAGCAGCCAGGGGGGAGGCGCCTACAATGAGCAGTTCTTC. It yields the protein CASSQGGGAYNEQFF.

The gene calls are TRBV25-1 and TRBJ1-1; no reliable D call. This CDR3 is built from 14 residues. CDR1 MGHDK and CDR2 SYGVNS come from the germline V gene. Trimming shortened V by 6 bases and J by 0 bases, and 11 bases separated the two germline ends. Here the CDR3 reads CASSPLTMNTEAFF. The CDR3 bases are TGTGCCAGCAGCCCTTTGACGATGAACACTGAAGCTTTCTTT. Based on the CDR3 plus reference TRBV25-1 and TRBJ1-1, the full variable domain is EADIYQTPRYLVIGTGKKITLECSQTMGHDKMYWYQQDPGMELHLIHYSYGVNSTEKGDLSSESTVSRIRTEHFPLTLESARPSHTSQYLCASSPLTMNTEAFFGQGTRLTVV.

This clonotype has more than one count but fewer than ten. This chain joins TRBV5-1 and TRBJ1-2; tentative D call: TRBD1 (5 bases). Germline CDR1 is SGHRS and CDR2 is YFSETQ. The CDR3 contains 15 residues. V gave up 0 bases and J gave up 1 base, with 10 bases separating them. The CDR3 loop is CASSLDGAGNYGYTF. Written as DNA, the CDR3 is TGCGCCAGCAGCTTGGACGGGGCTGGTAACTATGGCTACACCTTC.

This clonotype was seen more than once but under ten times. V usage is TRBV25-1 and J usage is TRBJ2-1, with 10 bases identical to TRBD2. The CDR3 spans 16 residues. CDR1 is MGHDK and CDR2 is SYGVNS in the germline V gene. The J segment lost 6 bases and the V segment lost 3 bases, leaving 8 bases of the junction unmatched. CDR3 nucleotide sequence: TGTGCCAGCAGTGATCGTAGCGGGAGGCCTGTCAATGAGCAGTTCTTC. It encodes CASSDRSGRPVNEQFF.

The rearrangement joins TRBV7-2 to TRBJ1-1, with 8 positions matching TRBD1. Germline V lookup: CDR1 SGHTA, CDR2 FQGNSA. V gave up 4 bases and J gave up 0 bases; unmatched junction bases: 10. The CDR3 runs to 17 residues. The CDR3 protein is CASSSRQGQTMNTEAFF. CDR3 DNA sequence: TGTGCCAGCAGCTCCCGACAGGGGCAAACCATGAACACTGAAGCTTTCTTT.